The rows below give T cell receptor beta chains drawn from one sample of a study of PD-1 and CTLA-4 blockade in melanoma. Here immunoSEQ multiplex PCR was the method, and the copy in TCRdb shows in-frame clones only, minus some. The sample gives over 25,000 clones, roughly nine tenths of which show up once; roughly 8.1% is in the top ten. The source material was CD8+ T cells from peripheral blood, sampled before anti-PD-1 treatment. These receptors were collected from a human donor with melanoma. Each CDR3 is given with its conserved first and last residue. The order of the fields is clone size, J gene, V gene, D gene, CDR3 protein, CDR3 DNA. D genes are given only for firm matches. Where a row states a size, it is once, few, many or the class of an expanded clone; other rows omit it.

-	TRBJ2-7	TRBV30	-	CAWSVGTGVSYEQYF	TGTGCCTGGAGTGTAGGGACGGGGGTCTCCTACGAGCAGTACTTC
-	TRBJ2-2	TRBV7-9	-	CASSSSRGTTGELFF	TGTGCCAGCAGCTCTTCAAGGGGAACTACCGGGGAGCTGTTTTTT
-	TRBJ2-3	TRBV18	-	CASSPPDSTDTQYF	TGTGCCAGCTCACCACCGGACAGCACAGATACGCAGTATTTT
-	TRBJ2-3	TRBV7-2	TRBD2	CASSLLAGGTDTQYF	TGTGCCAGCAGCTTACTAGCGGGGGGTACGGATACGCAGTATTTT
once	TRBJ2-5	TRBV7-2	-	CASSSHRDQETQYF	TGTGCCAGCAGCTCCCACCGGGACCAAGAGACCCAGTACTTC
-	TRBJ2-2	TRBV5-5	-	CASSLWGNTGELFF	TGTGCCAGCAGCTTGTGGGGGAACACCGGGGAGCTGTTTTTT
-	TRBJ1-5	TRBV28	TRBD1	CASSLRDRGPQPQHF	TGTGCCAGCAGTTTACGGGACAGGGGGCCTCAGCCCCAGCATTTT
once	TRBJ1-1	TRBV27	-	CASSLSGVVALNTEAFF	TGTGCCAGCAGTTTATCGGGGGTCGTCGCTTTAAACACTGAAGCTTTCTTT
-	TRBJ1-2	TRBV30	-	CAWSEVGGAYGYTF	TGTGCCTGGAGTGAGGTGGGGGGGGCCTATGGCTACACCTTC
-	TRBJ1-2	TRBV5-1	-	CASRLESGLYGYTF	TGCGCCAGCCGACTGGAATCGGGTTTGTATGGCTACACCTTC
few	TRBJ1-5	TRBV30	-	CAWSVSGFSNQPQHF	TGTGCCTGGAGTGTAAGTGGGTTCAGCAATCAGCCCCAGCATTTT
-	TRBJ1-3	TRBV6-5	-	CASSQMNSGNTIYF	TGTGCCAGCAGTCAAATGAACTCTGGAAACACCATATATTTT
-	TRBJ2-3	TRBV2	TRBD2	CAIRLAADTQYF	TGTGCCATTCGACTAGCTGCAGATACGCAGTATTTT
-	TRBJ2-7	TRBV10-1	-	CASSEKGTEAYEQYF	TGCGCCAGCAGTGAGAAGGGGACTGAGGCCTACGAGCAGTACTTC
-	TRBJ2-1	TRBV28	TRBD1	CASSPRDRDVWSAYNEQFF	TGTGCCAGCAGTCCCCGGGACAGGGATGTTTGGAGCGCCTACAATGAGCAGTTCTTC